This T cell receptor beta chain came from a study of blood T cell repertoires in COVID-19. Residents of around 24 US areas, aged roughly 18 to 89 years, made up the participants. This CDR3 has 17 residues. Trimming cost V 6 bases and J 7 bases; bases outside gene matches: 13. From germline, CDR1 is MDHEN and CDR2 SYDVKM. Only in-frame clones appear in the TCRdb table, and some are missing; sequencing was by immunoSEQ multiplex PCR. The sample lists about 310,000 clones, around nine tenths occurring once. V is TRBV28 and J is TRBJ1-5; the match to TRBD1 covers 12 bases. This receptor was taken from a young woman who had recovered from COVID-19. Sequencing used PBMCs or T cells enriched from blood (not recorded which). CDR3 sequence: CASRPYPGQGALQPQHF. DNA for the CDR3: TGTGCCAGCAGGCCATATCCGGGACAGGGGGCCCTACAGCCCCAGCATTTT.